Listed here are 10 T cell receptor beta chains from one sample, sequenced in a study of shared clonotypes between healthy human individuals. Assay used: immunoSEQ multiplex PCR; TCRdb lists only in-frame clones, some missing. The table lists about 2 million clones, 85% to 95% of them singletons. The sequencing input was naive CD4+ T cells sorted from blood. Subset given: CD45RA+ positively selected. The receptors originated from a man aged 18 to 29 in good health.

Many counts were recorded for this clone. The chain couples TRBV11-2 to TRBJ2-7; 7 bases map to TRBD2. The junction had 5 bases not matched to a gene; V was cut back by 0 bases and J by 3 bases. The CDR3 length is 15 residues. Germline assignment: CDR1 SGHAT and CDR2 FQNNGV. Written as DNA, the CDR3 is TGTGCCAGCAGCTTAGAGACTAGCACCTTCTACGAGCAGTACTTC. It encodes CASSLETSTFYEQYF.

This chain uses TRBV7-9 with TRBJ1-1; unclear D gene. Trimming removed 5 bases from V and 1 base from J, with 8 bases in between. CDR3 size: 13 residues. Per germline, CDR1 SEHNR and CDR2 FQNEAQ (reference sequence). The CDR3 protein is CASSVSENTEAFF. CDR3 DNA: TGTGCCAGCAGCGTCTCAGAGAACACTGAAGCTTTCTTT.

This chain uses TRBV27 with TRBJ1-5, with 7 bases that match TRBD1. Germline lookup yields CDR1 MNHEY and CDR2 SMNVEV (reference sequence). Germline trimming cut 6 bases from V and 0 bases from J; bases unmatched to any gene: 17. This CDR3 has 19 residues. CDR3 region: CASRPTGTAPRYSNQPQHF. CDR3 nucleotides: TGTGCCAGCAGGCCTACCGGGACAGCCCCGCGGTATAGCAATCAGCCCCAGCATTTT.

The table lists this clone with many counts. The V and J genes are TRBV19 and TRBJ1-1; D possibly corresponds to TRBD1 (5 bases). Germline values: CDR1 LNHDA, CDR2 SQIVND (reference sequence). The CDR3 spans 14 residues. Trimming removed 3 bases from V and 1 base from J, with 9 bases in between. The CDR3 loop reads CASSIVTGNTEAFF. CDR3 bases: TGTGCCAGTAGTATTGTTACAGGGAACACTGAAGCTTTCTTT.

In the case of this clone: The same CDR3 arises from other DNA sequences in this sample as well. This chain uses TRBV10-3 with TRBJ1-2; a weak D match, TRBD1 (5 bases). The CDR3 has 14 amino acids. V shed 5 bases and J shed 0 bases, with 10 bases lying between them. Germline loops: CDR1 ENHRY, CDR2 SYGVKD. CDR3 region: CAISRDGANYGYTF. The CDR3 bases are TGTGCCATCAGTCGGGACGGAGCTAACTATGGCTACACCTTC.

This clone came up once. This chain uses TRBV4-2 with TRBJ2-7, with 13 bases that match TRBD2. The CDR3 contains 15 residues. CDR1 is LGHNA, CDR2 YNFKEQ, per germline. The ends lost 1 base at V and 3 bases at J; junction bases unmatched: 0. CDR3 sequence (DNA): TGTGCCAGCAGCCAAGGGACTAGCGGGGGCTACGAGCAGTACTTC. Translated, it gives CASSQGTSGGYEQYF.

The chain has TRBV7-2 and TRBJ2-7, with a tentative D call TRBD1 (6 bases). Germline V lookup: CDR1 SGHTA, CDR2 FQGNSA. V was shortened by 6 bases and J by 1 base, with 13 bases between the two germline ends. The length of the CDR3 is 14 residues. CDR3 sequence (DNA): TGTGCCAGCAGGAGGGGGATCGGGTCCTACGAGCAGTACTTC. Residues: CASRRGIGSYEQYF.

The chain links TRBV30 to TRBJ2-7; D not certain. There are 11 residues in the CDR3. Trimming took off 7 bases at V and 7 bases at J, with 14 bases between the two ends. Germline CDR1 reads GTSNPN; CDR2 reads SVGIG (reference sequence). This CDR3 reads CASRASWEQYF. The CDR3 DNA sequence: TGTGCCTCAAGGGCCTCTTGGGAGCAGTACTTC. The entire variable domain, with the rest obtained from reference TRBV30 and TRBJ2-7, is as follows: SQTIHQWPATLVQPVGSPLSLECTVEGTSNPNLYWYRQAAGRGLQLLFYSVGIGQISSEVPQNLSASRPQDRQFILSSKKLLLSDSGFYLCASRASWEQYFGPGTRLTVT.

This chain uses TRBV13 with TRBJ1-2; 8 positions agree with TRBD1. The J segment lost 5 bases and the V segment lost 5 bases, leaving 7 bases of the junction unmatched. CDR1 is PRHDT, CDR2 FYEKMQ, per germline (reference sequence). The CDR3 is 14 residues long. CDR3 protein: CASSLTGDGYGYTF. DNA of the CDR3: TGTGCCAGCAGCCTGACAGGGGATGGGTATGGCTACACCTTC.

J is TRBJ2-2 and V is TRBV6-5; D remains ambiguous. Germline V gene data show CDR1 as MNHEY and CDR2 as SVGAGI. The CDR3 length is 15 residues. Between the trimmed V and J ends, which lost 3 bases and 2 bases, there was a span of 10 bases. The CDR3 protein is CASSYRRRNTGELFF. Written as DNA, the CDR3 is TGTGCCAGCAGTTATAGACGGAGAAACACCGGGGAGCTGTTTTTT.